This T cell receptor beta chain was identified during a study of cytomegalovirus exposure and HLA in healthy donors (dated 2017 in TCRdb). For context, the study as a whole: In an earlier analysis of several hundred of the donors, roughly 300 Gb of sequence data and some 100 million unique TCR beta sequences from about 179 million T cells were reported. Among the roughly 410 genotyped donors, roughly 80% belonged to the genetic ancestry cluster associated with self-reported Caucasian donors. A later genetic analysis used genome-wide SNP genotypes for about 65% of the 666 donors, treating that subset as a discovery cohort. The study was designed to test whether signatures of past pathogen exposure could be identified by cataloging public T cell receptors. Among some 410 genotyped donors of the cohort, an average of around 240,000 unique TCR beta nucleotide sequences were sequenced per donor, roughly a sixth of them non-productive. An early release covering roughly 600 HLA-typed donors comprised approximately 300 gigabases of sequencing data and approximately 85 million unique TCR sequences. Several DR-DQ haplotypes were handled as single units for association and clustering because linkage in the cohort was strong. Every repertoire in the discovery cohort had been generated on one and the same sequencing platform. To predict cytomegalovirus infection status, the study brought together high-throughput TCR immunosequencing, statistical association of individual TCRs with disease status, and machine learning. The study used immunosequencing to profile the T cell repertoires of about 670 subjects and linked those repertoires to cytomegalovirus serostatus. In a later analysis, previously published TCR beta repertoires from several hundred donors were re-analyzed and high-resolution HLA genotyping was added so that TCR occurrence patterns could be studied. In the later analysis, no new phenotypic data were used to find candidate immune exposures; instead, reliance was placed on TCR beta sequences and their occurrence across donors. Besides the first cohort of some 670 subjects, a separate validation cohort made up of 120 or so different subjects was used. An earlier analysis of several hundred of the donors applied high-throughput TCR beta sequencing to assess whether each TCR beta V gene segment acted as functional or pseudogenic. The number of donors typed differed by locus, with roughly 620-640 for A, B, C, DRB1 and DQB1, around 560 for DQA1, approximately 580 for DPA1, and 400 to 490 for DPB1. HLA typing covered class I and class II loci at four-digit resolution. Alongside the repertoire data, information on donor age, sex, ethnicity and CMV serostatus was compiled.

Worth noting for this clone: Its antigen is still unknown. No much larger clone is present one base from it, and per-base qualities are unavailable.

The cohort consisted of 650 to 700 healthy bone marrow donors. At the time of sampling, every cohort member was nominally healthy, though immune exposures that went unrecorded were likely present. The donor was CMV seropositive and was included in the group of some 290 seropositive cohort members. A peripheral blood sample was provided by each donor, and peripheral blood mononuclear cells were used for TCR beta sequencing. The Qiagen DNeasy Blood Extraction Kit was used to extract genomic DNA from the blood cell samples. What the research found in general, with its limitations: Strong co-occurrence of HLA alleles, especially DR and DQ, made assigning TCR associations to individual alleles difficult. For the cohort, immune exposure information was limited to CMV serostatus. In a later analysis, TCR association rates were found to vary across HLA loci, with the most associated TCRs seen for DRB1 alleles and the fewest for HLA-C alleles. Broadly in line with IMGT annotations, most TCR beta V segments showed up in productive rearrangements about 87% or about 30% of the time in an earlier analysis of several hundred of the donors. Because counts were too low, 15 to 20 rarely observed V segments, including chromosome 9 orphons, were excluded from the earlier analysis of around 640 of the donors. Correlated functional status among segregating V segments might reflect linkage disequilibrium, but an unknown experimental factor could not be ruled out. The authors suggested that the approach could potentially be extended to other disease states and immunological phenotypes. The study listed 164 TCR beta chains as associated with cytomegalovirus. An association between a missense DCLRE1C variant and V-gene and J-gene trimming of TCR beta chains was found in a later genetic analysis and replicated in an independent cohort. A further reported finding was that TCR beta sequences accurately predicted the HLA-A and HLA-B alleles for most subjects in the first cohort. Most TCR sequences were observed very rarely across donors, whereas some public TCRs were present in many individuals. Cytomegalovirus status was reported to be diagnosed by the classifier with high specificity and sensitivity in both the original and validation cohorts. The presence/absence analyses assumed that sequencing depth was roughly uniform across donors, and that assumption may not be true. In vitro tests confirmed that a few of the cytomegalovirus-associated TCR beta chains recognize cytomegalovirus antigens. In a later analysis, HLA-associated TCR beta chains were found to be more clonally expanded and to have lower generation probabilities than equally common non-associated chains. A later analysis associated about 18,000 TCR beta sequences with specific HLA alleles at a false discovery rate of 0.05. A cluster of highly shared sequence variants was judged likely to be a technical artifact of the sequencing pipeline. In this cohort, only TCR beta chains were sequenced, and detectable features were limited by the absence of alpha or paired-chain data. Because HLA typing was missing for some donors at each locus, association tests included only the typed subset. Most CMV-associated TCR beta chains appeared to be HLA-restricted in a later analysis, and the HLA associations seemed to be driven largely by CMV exposure. Some IMGT-functional V segments, including TRBV6-2 and TRBV6-3, could not be told apart with the 87-base-pair reads, so those segments were excluded. According to a later analysis, parvovirus B19, influenza, CMV and Epstein-Barr virus appeared linked to several top co-occurrence clusters. Compared with the approximately 670-donor mean, donors in an Asian-associated ancestry cluster had fewer N-insertions in productive TCRs, according to a later genetic analysis.

CDR1 is given as SGDLS and CDR2 as YYNGEE, both from the germline V gene. The germline ends are 15 bases apart after V is trimmed by 4 bases and J by 7 bases. Spanning cysteine to phenylalanine, the CDR3 consists of 14 amino acids. Only the CDR3 DNA stays, 42 bases, in frame from base 1. The method behind the library was the immunoSEQ multiplex PCR assay. A mixture of 60 forward primers for TCR Vbeta segments and 13 reverse primers for TCR Jbeta segments was used in the multiplex PCR. The CDR3 region of rearranged TCR beta genes was amplified from genomic DNA with a multiplex PCR assay. Amplified TCR beta libraries were sequenced as 87-base-pair reads on the Illumina HiSeq System. The source study handled its data this way. A later analysis counted approximately 74 million unique TCR beta chains across the 600 to 850 repertoires, and around 9.9 million of these chains were shared by at least two donors. Raw reads were error-corrected and collapsed into unique sequences with a nearest-neighbor algorithm that merged closely related sequences to remove PCR and sequencing errors. CDR3 sequences were aligned to IMGT reference sequences to assign V, D and J gene segments. For a sequence to be retained, a match of at least six nucleotides to both a V gene segment and a J gene segment was required. A rearrangement counted as productive if the CDR3 had no stop codons and remained in frame with V and J, and every other rearrangement counted as non-productive. CDR3 was defined by IMGT convention, running from the second conserved V-encoded cysteine to the conserved J-encoded phenylalanine. The earlier analysis of approximately 500 of the donors excluded sequences that lacked an unambiguous match to a single V gene segment. An earlier analysis of fewer than 750 of the donors classified V segments as functional when productive rearrangements were above 56.7% and as segregating when the standard deviation between donors was above 5%. A statistical classification framework was developed to diagnose cytomegalovirus status using the catalog of TCR beta chain sequences. V and J gene assignment, in a later analysis, came from comparing TCR nucleotide sequences with IMGT/GENE-DB human TR gene sequences. In a later analysis, CDR3 sequences and most-parsimonious VDJ recombination scenarios were assigned using the TCRdist pipeline. In a later analysis, each TCR beta chain was defined by its CDR3 amino acid sequence together with its V-gene family, and reads without a unique V-gene family were excluded. In a later analysis, approximately 640 highly shared, low-generation-probability nucleotide sequences were removed to address suspected cross-contamination and a sequencing artifact. A later analysis calculated a clonal expansion index for each public chain from normalized within-repertoire ranks of inferred template counts. A later analysis computed generation probabilities with a VDJ recombination model fitted to out-of-frame rearrangements, and checked the results against IGoR. In a later analysis, hypergeometric tests were used to score TCR-TCR, TCR-HLA and TCR-CMV co-occurrence, with a repertoire-size bias correction applied to TCR pairs. False discovery rates were estimated in a later analysis by permuting HLA or CMV assignments 20 times. In a later analysis, co-occurring TCRs were grouped using DBSCAN, and TCRdist sequence similarity was added for clustering within HLA-allele-positive subsets. Co-occurrence clustering excluded repertoires with fewer than 30,000 or more than 120,000 public chains, plus five with anomalous nucleotide sharing. TCRdb's version of the immuneACCESS table is confined to in-frame rearrangements and falls short of the full clone set. An unresolved V gene accounts for under half of the shortfall where checked; the remainder is of unknown origin. Clone size and V and J calls were adopted from that table, with D and trimming inferred from the DNA. The sample includes about 160,000 clones, with roughly 70% observed a single time. Roughly 3% of the sample goes to the ten largest clones.

Input material: PBMCs. The sequence came from a woman between 45 and 60 years old in good health and CMV-seropositive. Here the chain combines TRBV9 and TRBJ2-1; TRBD1 is perhaps the D gene, given 5 matching bases. This receptor has the CDR3 CASSSEVGVNEQFF. The nucleotide sequence reads TGTGCCAGCAGCTCAGAGGTAGGGGTAAATGAGCAGTTCTTC.